This T cell receptor beta chain was sequenced for a study of glioma-infiltrating T cells. This CDR3 contains 16 residues. Germline-derived CDR1 and CDR2 are SQVTM and ANQGSEA. Trimming removed 3 bases from V and 4 bases from J, with 21 bases in between. Using RNA template, CDR3s of TCR alpha and beta were amplified with iRepertoire arm-PCR. TCRdb redid the calling of the multiplex PCR reads with MiXCR, one entry per CDR3 protein. The sample records about 380,000 distinct CDR3 sequences, roughly 41% being singletons. The sequence came from a human donor with low-grade glioma or glioblastoma, undergoing nonglioma brain surgery, or in good health (not recorded which). The specimen sequenced was glioma tissue, nonneoplastic brain tissue, or PBMCs (not recorded which). The rearrangement links TRBV29-1 to TRBJ1-1; possible D gene TRBD1, 6 bases. The DNA for the CDR3 is TGCAGCGTTGAGTTTTGGAAGGGGGATAGTACCACTGAAGCTTTCTTT. Translated, it gives CSVEFWKGDSTTEAFF.